Detailed here is one T cell receptor (beta chain). Its target is not known. This CDR3 is built from 15 residues. Germline assignment: CDR1 SGHVS and CDR2 FNYEAQ. The germline V and J ends were trimmed by 4 bases and 0 bases, with 10 bases remaining between them. A single record per CDR3 protein comes from TCRdb applying MiXCR to the reads. The data contain 450,000 to 600,000 distinct CDR3 sequences, under 45% of them seen just once; the ten biggest clones take up around two fifths. The data derive from a study of T cell repertoires in cytomegalovirus infection. Study in general: Based on public TCR beta signatures, there were indications of CMV infection and of a matching HLA type. Study-wide results and caveats: Identification of carriers of CMV plus the relevant HLA was achieved through cumulative public TCR beta family frequency.

The genes are TRBV7-6 and TRBJ1-3; D gene ambiguous. This clonotype was obtained from a human donor in good health (CMV status not recorded). Some clones in this sample may be carry-over from other donors' samples. Sequencing used cultured PBMCs, obtained from culture after CMV antigen stimulation. CDR3 coding DNA: TGTGCCAGCAGCTCCGGGCCGCTCTCTGGAAACACCATATATTTT. Its translation is CASSSGPLSGNTIYF.